The 19 T cell receptor beta chains in this list originate from one sample, sequenced in a study of long-term antiretroviral therapy in people with HIV. It was version v3.0 of the immunoSEQ assay that was run at survey level. Assay used: immunoSEQ multiplex PCR; TCRdb lists only in-frame clones, some missing. The sample carries over 25,000 clones, roughly 93% recorded once. The sequencing used unsorted PBMCs, collected 6.2 years after starting antiretroviral therapy. Receptor source: a man aged 35 to 55 with HIV.

V is TRBV6-6 and J is TRBJ1-1; D might be TRBD1 (5 bases). CDR3 length equals 13 residues. Trimming removed 5 bases at V and 2 bases at J, with 9 bases between. Germline assignment: CDR1 MNHNY and CDR2 SVGAGI (reference sequence). CDR3 sequence (DNA): TGTGCCAGCAGTCCGGGGCCCAACACTGAAGCTTTCTTT. Amino acids: CASSPGPNTEAFF.

The chain uses TRBV29-1 and TRBJ2-7; weak D call: TRBD2 (6 bases). Trimming cost V 4 bases and J 6 bases, with 10 bases left between them. Germline loops: CDR1 SQVTM, CDR2 ANQGSEA. The CDR3 contains 11 residues. CDR3 coding DNA: TGCAGCGTTGTTAGGGGAGGCGAGCAGTACTTC. This codes for CSVVRGGEQYF.

This clone was seen only once. The chain joins TRBV25-1 to TRBJ1-3, with D possibly being TRBD1 (5 bases). Germline CDR1 and CDR2: MGHDK and SYGVNS. The CDR3 sequence is 14 residues long. Deletions cut 5 bases from V and 0 bases from J, with 8 bases between. The CDR3 region is CASSSGHSGNTIYF. The CDR3 nucleotides are TGTGCCAGCAGTTCAGGGCACTCTGGAAACACCATATATTTT.

V gene TRBV14 combines with J gene TRBJ2-3; 12 bases align to TRBD2. Germline CDR1 SGHDN, CDR2 FVKESK. With V trimmed by 1 base and J by 4 bases, 6 bases remained unmatched. This CDR3 is 17 amino acids long. The CDR3 sequence is CASSQVTSGSFSDTQYF. Written as DNA, the CDR3 is TGTGCCAGCAGCCAAGTGACTAGCGGGAGTTTTTCAGATACGCAGTATTTT.

The chain uses TRBV12-5 and TRBJ2-3, with D perhaps TRBD2 (6 bases). This CDR3 is 15 amino acids long. Germline-derived CDR1 and CDR2 are LGHNT and FRNRAP. V lost 5 bases and J lost 5, with 17 bases in between. The CDR3 loop is CASGPGTLGRDTQYF. In DNA form, the CDR3 reads TGTGCTAGTGGTCCAGGGACTCTAGGTAGAGATACGCAGTATTTT. Looking up the rest from reference TRBV12-5 and TRBJ2-3 gives the full variable domain: DARVTQTPRHKVTEMGQEVTMRCQPILGHNTVFWYRQTMMQGLELLAYFRNRAPLDDSGMPKDRFSAEMPDATLATLKIQPSEPRDSAVYFCASGPGTLGRDTQYFGPGTRLTVL.

V gene TRBV27 combines with J gene TRBJ2-1; D unclear. CDR1 and CDR2 from the germline V gene are MNHEY and SMNVEV (reference sequence). The germline V and J ends were trimmed by 4 bases and 0 bases, with 10 bases remaining between them. The CDR3 loop spans 15 amino acids. The CDR3 is CASSSEESSYNEQFF. CDR3 coding DNA: TGTGCCAGCAGTTCTGAGGAGAGCTCCTACAATGAGCAGTTCTTC.

The genes are TRBV9 and TRBJ2-1; 8 bases are shared with TRBD2. Germline CDR1 and CDR2: SGDLS and YYNGEE. The J segment lost 8 bases and the V segment lost 7 bases, leaving 11 bases of the junction unmatched. This CDR3 is 14 amino acids long. CDR3 residues: CASSGGARRDEQFF. CDR3 coding DNA: TGTGCCAGCTCGGGAGGGGCGCGAAGAGATGAGCAGTTCTTC.

The genes are TRBV6-5 and TRBJ2-7; D is possibly TRBD1 or TRBD2 (5 bases each). The germline V and J ends were trimmed by 10 bases and 2 bases, with 9 bases remaining between them. In germline, CDR1 is MNHEY, CDR2 SVGAGI. This CDR3 region has 11 residues. This CDR3 is CAIRGAYEQYF. The CDR3, as DNA: TGTGCCATAAGGGGAGCCTACGAGCAGTACTTC.

For the CDR3, the DNA is TGTGCCAGCAGTCACTACGGGCAGGGCGAAGCTTTCTTT. Its protein is CASSHYGQGEAFF. This chain connects TRBV6-4 to TRBJ1-1, with a tentative D call TRBD1 (5 bases). This CDR3 has 13 amino acids. V shed 5 bases and J shed 8 bases, with 15 bases lying between them. Germline CDR1 reads MRHNA; CDR2 reads SNTAGT.

V gene TRBV11-1 combines with J gene TRBJ1-1; no firm D call. The V gene's germline CDR1 is SGHAT and CDR2 FQDESV (reference sequence). With 4 bases removed from V and 3 bases from J, the gap between germline ends came to 12 bases. CDR3 size: 14 residues. The CDR3 nucleotides are TGTGCCAGCAGCTCGGGAAGCGGGGACACTGAAGCTTTCTTT. The encoded protein is CASSSGSGDTEAFF.

V and J are TRBV7-2 and TRBJ2-3, with 11 bases matching TRBD2. The CDR3 runs to 16 residues. Per germline, CDR1 SGHTA and CDR2 FQGNSA. J was trimmed by 0 bases and V by 5 bases; bases with no gene match: 4. Written as DNA, the CDR3 is TGTGCCAGCAGCGACATAGCGGGAGGGAGCACAGATACGCAGTATTTT. Its translation is CASSDIAGGSTDTQYF.

The genes are TRBV20-1 and TRBJ1-2; 7 bases align to TRBD1. The germline gives CDR1 DFQATT, CDR2 SNEGSKA (reference sequence). The CDR3 extends over 11 amino acids. Losses at the gene ends were 6 bases for V and 5 bases for J; bases not matched to a gene: 3. CDR3 sequence (DNA): TGCAGTGCACCGACAGGGTATGGCTACACCTTC. It is translated as CSAPTGYGYTF.

This chain connects TRBV19 to TRBJ2-4, with 12 bases that match TRBD2. Germline assignment: CDR1 LNHDA and CDR2 SQIVND (reference sequence). V was pared by 4 bases and J by 9 bases, with 4 bases of the junction left unmatched. This CDR3 region has 14 residues. The CDR3 region is CASSRGLAGSIQYF. The CDR3, as DNA: TGTGCCAGTAGTAGGGGACTAGCGGGCAGCATTCAGTACTTC.

CDR3 nucleotide sequence: TGTGCCAGCAGCTCGGCGGACAGGGCCTACGAGCAGTACTTC. This sequence encodes CASSSADRAYEQYF. V and J are TRBV13 and TRBJ2-5, with 8 nucleotides matching TRBD1. The DNA end lines up better with TRBJ2-7; the J call may be wrong. The CDR3 covers 14 residues. Germline assignment: CDR1 PRHDT and CDR2 FYEKMQ (reference sequence).

The chain couples TRBV5-1 to TRBJ2-4; perhaps TRBD2 as D (6 bases). CDR3 length: 16 residues. The V gene's germline CDR1 is SGHRS and CDR2 YFSETQ. V was pared by 2 bases and J by 4 bases, with 16 bases between. The CDR3 loop is CASSLDAGSPKNIQYF. The CDR3 region has the DNA TGCGCCAGCAGCTTAGATGCGGGGTCCCCGAAAAACATTCAGTACTTC.

This clone was recorded only once. The chain is built from TRBV29-1 and TRBJ2-1; no reliable D call. Per germline, CDR1 SQVTM and CDR2 ANQGSEA. Trimming removed 1 base at V and 7 bases at J, with 11 bases between. The CDR3 extends over 13 amino acids. The CDR3 DNA is TGCAGCGTTGAAGGTCATGAAGAAAATGAGCAGTTCTTC. This gives the protein CSVEGHEENEQFF.

This chain joins TRBV19 and TRBJ2-3, with D possibly being TRBD1 (6 bases). Germline V gene data show CDR1 as LNHDA and CDR2 as SQIVND (reference sequence). CDR3 size: 14 residues. V shed 3 bases and J shed 4 bases, with 11 bases lying between them. CDR3 residues: CASSIWGLADTQYF. The DNA for the CDR3 is TGTGCCAGTAGTATTTGGGGGCTGGCAGATACGCAGTATTTT.

The chain links TRBV2 to TRBJ1-5; D gene ambiguous. Trimming shortened V by 4 bases and J by 4 bases, and 8 bases separated the two germline ends. The CDR3 runs to 13 residues. Looked up from germline, CDR1 is SNHLY and CDR2 is FYNNEI. CDR3 residues: CASSVTQNQPQHF. The CDR3 DNA follows: TGTGCCAGCAGTGTGACACAGAATCAGCCCCAGCATTTT.

The chain carries TRBV7-6 and TRBJ2-6; no reliable D call. The CDR3 has 15 amino acids. The germline CDR1 and CDR2 sequences are SGHVS and FNYEAQ. V was cut by 5 bases and J by 4 bases, with 12 bases left in between. For the CDR3, the DNA is TGTGCCAGCAGCCACGTAGGGCTCGGGGCCAACGTCCTGACTTTC. Its translation is CASSHVGLGANVLTF. Based on the CDR3 plus reference TRBV7-6 and TRBJ2-6, the full variable domain is GAGVSQSPRYKVTKRGQDVALRCDPISGHVSLYWYRQALGQGPEFLTYFNYEAQQDKSGLPNDRFSAERPEGSISTLTIQRTEQRDSAMYRCASSHVGLGANVLTFGAGSRLTVL.